This entry lists 19 T cell receptor beta chains sequenced from one sample in a study of blood T cell repertoires in COVID-19. Using immunoSEQ multiplex PCR, the repertoire was profiled, and TCRdb retains in-frame clones only, with some absent. The sample lists about 50,000 clones; roughly nine tenths were seen once. The sample was peripheral blood. Source of these receptors: a man in his forties with active COVID-19.

The genes are TRBV10-3 and TRBJ1-5; D is ambiguous. Looked up from germline, CDR1 is ENHRY and CDR2 is SYGVKD. V lost 8 bases and J 0 bases, leaving 8 bases between the germline ends. The CDR3 is 13 amino acids. The chain's CDR3 is CAISPYSNQPQHF. DNA for the CDR3: TGTGCCATCTCTCCCTATAGCAATCAGCCCCAGCATTTT.

This clone is a singleton in its sample. The rearrangement joins TRBV2 to TRBJ2-7; maybe TRBD2 (6 bases). This CDR3 region has 13 residues. V was pared by 8 bases and J by 3 bases, with 14 bases between. CDR1 is SNHLY, CDR2 FYNNEI, per germline. CDR3: CASSLGRLYEQYF. The CDR3 coding sequence is TGTGCCAGCTCCTTGGGGAGGCTCTACGAGCAGTACTTC.

CDR3 sequence (DNA): TGTGCCAGCAGTCTTAGCGGTCCCACAGATACGCAGTATTTT. It codes for CASSLSGPTDTQYF. The chain is built from TRBV25-1 and TRBJ2-3, with a tentative D call TRBD2 (6 bases). The CDR3 is 14 amino acids. V lost 5 bases and J 2 bases, leaving 11 bases between the germline ends. Germline CDR1 MGHDK, CDR2 SYGVNS.

V usage is TRBV19 and J usage is TRBJ1-2, with D possibly being TRBD1 (5 bases). The V gene lost 6 bases and the J gene lost 5 bases, with 22 bases spanning the gap. The CDR3 loop spans 16 amino acids. Germline V gene sequence: CDR1 LNHDA, CDR2 SQIVND (reference sequence). This CDR3 reads CASRPKVGRGNYGYTF. CDR3 nucleotide sequence: TGTGCCAGTAGACCGAAGGTGGGGCGGGGAAATTATGGCTACACCTTC.

The table lists this clone with a count of one. CDR3 nucleotide sequence: TGTGCCAGCAGCCATCAGACAGGTACCCCCTACGAGCAGTACTTC. This translates into CASSHQTGTPYEQYF. The rearrangement uses TRBV7-8 and TRBJ2-7; maybe TRBD1 (6 bases). The V gene lost 5 bases and the J gene lost 2 bases, with 16 bases spanning the gap. This CDR3 has 15 amino acids. CDR1 is SGHVS, CDR2 FQNEAQ, per germline.

A single count supports this clone. The chain employs TRBV30 and TRBJ1-1; 9 positions agree with TRBD1. The CDR3 runs 14 residues. Germline lookup yields CDR1 GTSNPN and CDR2 SVGIG (reference sequence). Losses at the gene ends were 1 base for V and 8 bases for J; bases not matched to a gene: 8. The CDR3 protein is CAWSESGQGSEAFF. The CDR3 DNA follows: TGTGCCTGGAGTGAATCGGGACAGGGATCGGAAGCTTTCTTT. Supplemented by reference TRBV30 and TRBJ1-1, the full variable domain reads SQTIHQWPATLVQPVGSPLSLECTVEGTSNPNLYWYRQAAGRGLQLLFYSVGIGQISSEVPQNLSASRPQDRQFILSSKKLLLSDSGFYLCAWSESGQGSEAFFGQGTRLTVV.

The rearrangement joins TRBV6-4 to TRBJ2-3; 8 bases line up with TRBD2. The CDR3 has 13 amino acids. The V segment lost 6 bases and the J segment 5 bases; nucleotides outside the gene matches: 4. Germline assignment: CDR1 MRHNA and CDR2 SNTAGT. The CDR3 DNA sequence: TGTGCCAGCAGACGAGCGGGAGAAGATACGCAGTATTTT. Translating it yields CASRRAGEDTQYF.

The chain is built from TRBV9 and TRBJ1-1, with TRBD1 identical over 9 bases. Germline V CDR1 and CDR2: SGDLS, YYNGEE. The CDR3 has 17 residues. The V gene end was trimmed by 2 bases and the J gene end by 1 base; junction bases not matched to a gene: 9. The CDR3 DNA follows: TGTGCCAGCAGCGTTGGGGCCACAGGGGGCAGGAACACTGAAGCTTTCTTT. Its protein product is CASSVGATGGRNTEAFF.

There are a few counts of this clone. This chain uses TRBV5-1 with TRBJ1-1; no firm D call. Germline loops: CDR1 SGHRS, CDR2 YFSETQ. Trimming shortened V by 2 bases and J by 0 bases, and 14 bases separated the two germline ends. There are 16 residues in the CDR3. CDR3 nucleotides: TGCGCCAGCAGCTTCCCTCGGACGGGGATGAACACTGAAGCTTTCTTT. This codes for CASSFPRTGMNTEAFF.

This clone was observed a few times. V and J are TRBV25-1 and TRBJ2-1; D not certain. Trimming removed 0 bases at V and 0 bases at J, with 12 bases between. The germline V gene has CDR1 MGHDK and CDR2 SYGVNS. This CDR3 comprises 17 residues. The CDR3 is CASSEYFERSSYNEQFF. The CDR3 DNA reads TGTGCCAGCAGTGAATATTTCGAGCGCAGCTCCTACAATGAGCAGTTCTTC.

The J gene is TRBJ2-2, the V gene TRBV28; 9 bases align to TRBD1. This CDR3 contains 15 residues. With 7 bases clipped from V and 5 bases from J, the junction kept 8 bases outside the gene matches. Germline V lookup: CDR1 MDHEN, CDR2 SYDVKM. In DNA form, the CDR3 reads TGTGCCAGCACGAAACAGGGGGCGAGGACCGGGGAGCTGTTTTTT. This codes for CASTKQGARTGELFF.

This chain joins TRBV18 and TRBJ1-1; perhaps TRBD1 as D (6 bases). Germline V gene lookup returns CDR1 KGHSH and CDR2 LQKENI. Deletions cut 4 bases from V and 3 bases from J, with 12 bases between. CDR3 size: 14 residues. The CDR3 nucleotides read TGTGCCAGCTCACGAGGCGGGGGGCACACTGAAGCTTTCTTT. Protein: CASSRGGGHTEAFF.

This clone was picked up a small number of times. The chain combines TRBV7-9 with TRBJ1-3; 9 bases line up with TRBD1. CDR1 SEHNR and CDR2 FQNEAQ come from the germline V gene (reference sequence). Trimming at V came to 3 bases and at J to 4 bases, leaving 4 bases not matched to a gene. This CDR3 is 15 amino acids long. The CDR3 region is CASSFGQGYGNTIYF. In nucleotides, the CDR3 is TGTGCCAGCAGCTTCGGACAGGGGTACGGAAACACCATATATTTT.

The J gene is TRBJ2-2, the V gene TRBV6-5; D is undetermined. This CDR3 is built from 16 residues. CDR1 and CDR2 from the germline V gene are MNHEY and SVGAGI. V was shortened by 2 bases and J by 0 bases, with 10 bases between the two germline ends. CDR3 loop: CASSYATVTNTGELFF. CDR3 nucleotide sequence: TGTGCCAGCAGTTACGCCACGGTCACGAACACCGGGGAGCTGTTTTTT.

The V gene is TRBV5-1, the J gene TRBJ2-3; D might be TRBD2 (6 bases). CDR3 size: 16 residues. Germline-derived CDR1 and CDR2 are SGHRS and YFSETQ. Trimming cost V 2 bases and J 0 bases, with 13 bases left between them. The CDR3 sequence: CASSLLSGPSTDTQYF. CDR3 bases: TGCGCCAGCAGCTTACTAAGCGGGCCTAGCACAGATACGCAGTATTTT. The whole variable domain, filled in from reference TRBV5-1 and TRBJ2-3, reads KAGVTQTPRYLIKTRGQQVTLSCSPISGHRSVSWYQQTPGQGLQFLFEYFSETQRNKGNFPGRFSGRQFSNSRSEMNVSTLELGDSALYLCASSLLSGPSTDTQYFGPGTRLTVL.

This rearrangement joins TRBV28 to TRBJ2-5; maybe TRBD1 (5 bases). This CDR3 has 15 amino acids. Germline V gene lookup returns CDR1 MDHEN and CDR2 SYDVKM. With 4 bases removed from V and 3 bases from J, the gap between germline ends came to 15 bases. The CDR3 bases are TGTGCCAGCAGTTCATACGATGAGACAGAAGAGACCCAGTACTTC. Protein: CASSSYDETEETQYF.

V usage is TRBV9 and J usage is TRBJ2-1, with a possible D match to TRBD1 (5 bases). The CDR3 loop spans 13 amino acids. V was pared by 3 bases and J by 7 bases, with 11 bases between. Per the germline V gene, CDR1 is SGDLS and CDR2 is YYNGEE. For the CDR3, the DNA is TGTGCCAGCAGCGCACAGGTTGGGAATGAGCAGTTCTTC. Translating it yields CASSAQVGNEQFF.

This clone has a handful of counts. The chain joins TRBV9 to TRBJ1-1; 8 bases match TRBD1. V shed 4 bases, J shed 1 base, and the junction held 9 bases outside the gene matches. Germline-derived CDR1 and CDR2 are SGDLS and YYNGEE. This CDR3 spans 16 amino acids. This chain's CDR3 is CASSNDRGRKNTEAFF. CDR3 in DNA: TGTGCCAGCAGCAACGACAGGGGTAGGAAGAACACTGAAGCTTTCTTT.

This clone came up once. The rearrangement joins TRBV27 to TRBJ2-2; D is unresolved. Germline V gene sequence: CDR1 MNHEY, CDR2 SMNVEV (reference sequence). This CDR3 is built from 13 residues. Deletions cut 5 bases from V and 7 bases from J, with 11 bases between. This CDR3 is CASSVNIGGELFF. The CDR3 DNA is TGTGCCAGCAGTGTCAACATTGGCGGGGAGCTGTTTTTT.